The clone carrying this TCR beta chain showed up just once. The entry originates in a study of T cells and Merkel cell carcinoma outcomes. Looked up from germline, CDR1 is SGHTA and CDR2 is FQGTGA. Trimming pared 5 bases from V and 2 bases from J, leaving 12 bases between. This CDR3 comprises 14 residues. The assay was immunoSEQ multiplex PCR, and TCRdb's table has in-frame clones only and misses some. The profile shows approximately 12,000 clones, roughly 96% of them singletons. The sequenced material came from tumor tissue from Merkel cell carcinoma. The sequence derives from a human donor with Merkel cell carcinoma. This chain links TRBV7-3 with TRBJ1-1, with D uncertain. The CDR3 here is CASSQSAGNTEAFF. CDR3 nucleotides: TGTGCCAGCAGCCAATCTGCAGGAAACACTGAAGCTTTCTTT.